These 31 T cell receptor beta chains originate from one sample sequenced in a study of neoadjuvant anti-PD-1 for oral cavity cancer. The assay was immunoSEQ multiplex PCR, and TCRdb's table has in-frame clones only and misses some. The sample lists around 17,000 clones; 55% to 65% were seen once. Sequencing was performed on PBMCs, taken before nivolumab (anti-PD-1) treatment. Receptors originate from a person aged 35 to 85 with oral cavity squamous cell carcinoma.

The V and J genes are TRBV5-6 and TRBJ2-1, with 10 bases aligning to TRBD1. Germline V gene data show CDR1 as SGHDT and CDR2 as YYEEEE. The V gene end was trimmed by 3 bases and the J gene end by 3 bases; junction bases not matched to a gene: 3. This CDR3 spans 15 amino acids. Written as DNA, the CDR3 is TGTGCCAGCAGCTCGGACAGGGGGGACTACAATGAGCAGTTCTTC. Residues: CASSSDRGDYNEQFF.

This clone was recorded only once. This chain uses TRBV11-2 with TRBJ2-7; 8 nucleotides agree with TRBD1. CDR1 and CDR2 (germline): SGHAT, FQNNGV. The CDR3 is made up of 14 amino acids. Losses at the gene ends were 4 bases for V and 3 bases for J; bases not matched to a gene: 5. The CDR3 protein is CASSSQGASYEQYF. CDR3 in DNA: TGTGCCAGCAGCTCTCAGGGGGCGAGCTACGAGCAGTACTTC.

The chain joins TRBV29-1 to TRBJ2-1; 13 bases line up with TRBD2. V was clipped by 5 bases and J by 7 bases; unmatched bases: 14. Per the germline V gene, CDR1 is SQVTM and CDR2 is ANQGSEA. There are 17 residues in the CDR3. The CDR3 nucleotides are TGCAGCGTTCACCAAACCTGGACTAGCGGGAGTTCGAATGAGCAGTTCTTC. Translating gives CSVHQTWTSGSSNEQFF.

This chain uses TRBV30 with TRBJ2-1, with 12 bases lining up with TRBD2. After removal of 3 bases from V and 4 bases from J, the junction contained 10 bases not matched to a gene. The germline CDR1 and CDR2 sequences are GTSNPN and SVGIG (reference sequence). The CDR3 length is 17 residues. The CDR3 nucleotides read TGTGCCTGGAGGCCCCGGACTAGCGGGACCCTTTACAATGAGCAGTTCTTC. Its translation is CAWRPRTSGTLYNEQFF.

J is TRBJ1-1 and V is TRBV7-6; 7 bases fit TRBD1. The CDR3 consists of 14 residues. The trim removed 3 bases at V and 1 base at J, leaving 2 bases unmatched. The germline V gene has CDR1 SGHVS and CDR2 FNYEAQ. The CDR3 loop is CASSFTGENTEAFF. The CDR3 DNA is TGTGCCAGCAGCTTTACAGGGGAGAACACTGAAGCTTTCTTT.

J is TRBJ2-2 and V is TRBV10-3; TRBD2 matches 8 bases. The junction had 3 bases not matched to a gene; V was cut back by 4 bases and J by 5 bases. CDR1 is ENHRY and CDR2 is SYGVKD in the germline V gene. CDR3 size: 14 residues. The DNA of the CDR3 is TGTGCCATCAGTGGGCGGGAGGTAACCGGGGAGCTGTTTTTT. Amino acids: CAISGREVTGELFF.

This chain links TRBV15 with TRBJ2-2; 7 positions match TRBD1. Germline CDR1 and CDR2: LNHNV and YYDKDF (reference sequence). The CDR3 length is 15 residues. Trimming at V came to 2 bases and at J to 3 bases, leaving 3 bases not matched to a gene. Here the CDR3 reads CATSRQGVDTGELFF. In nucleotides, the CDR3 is TGTGCCACCAGCAGACAGGGGGTCGACACCGGGGAGCTGTTTTTT. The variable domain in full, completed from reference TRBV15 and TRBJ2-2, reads DAMVIQNPRYQVTQFGKPVTLSCSQTLNHNVMYWYQQKSSQAPKLLFHYYDKDFNNEADTPDNFQSRRPNTSFCFLDIRSPGLGDTAMYLCATSRQGVDTGELFFGEGSRLTVL.

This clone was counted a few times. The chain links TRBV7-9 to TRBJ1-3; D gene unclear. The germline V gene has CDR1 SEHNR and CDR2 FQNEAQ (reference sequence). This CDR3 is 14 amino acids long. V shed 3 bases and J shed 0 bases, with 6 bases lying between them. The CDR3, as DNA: TGTGCCAGCAGCTTGGGGTACTCTGGAAACACCATATATTTT. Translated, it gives CASSLGYSGNTIYF. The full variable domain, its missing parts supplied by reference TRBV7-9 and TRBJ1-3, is DTGVSQNPRHKITKRGQNVTFRCDPISEHNRLYWYRQTLGQGPEFLTYFQNEAQLEKSRLLSDRFSAERPKGSFSTLEIQRTEQGDSAMYLCASSLGYSGNTIYFGEGSWLTVV.

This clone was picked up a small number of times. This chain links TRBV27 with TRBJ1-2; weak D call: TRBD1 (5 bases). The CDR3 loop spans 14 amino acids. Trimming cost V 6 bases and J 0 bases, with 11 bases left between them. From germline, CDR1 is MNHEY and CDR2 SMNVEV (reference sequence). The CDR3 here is CASSTTVANYGYTF. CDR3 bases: TGTGCCAGCAGCACGACAGTAGCTAACTATGGCTACACCTTC.

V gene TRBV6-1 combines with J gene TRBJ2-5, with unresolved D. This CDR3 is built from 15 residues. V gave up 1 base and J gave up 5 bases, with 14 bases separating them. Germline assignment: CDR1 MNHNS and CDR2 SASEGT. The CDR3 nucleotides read TGTGCCAGCAGTGAAGGGTCGGCTCAGGTGGAGACCCAGTACTTC. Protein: CASSEGSAQVETQYF.

As DNA, the CDR3 is TGTGCCAGCAGTGAACTAGCGGGTATAAGCACAGATACGCAGTATTTT. This encodes CASSELAGISTDTQYF. The chain recombines TRBV2 with TRBJ2-3; 8 bases agree with TRBD2. The CDR3 consists of 16 residues. Unmatched junction bases numbered 4, after V lost 2 bases and J lost 0 bases. Per germline, CDR1 SNHLY and CDR2 FYNNEI.

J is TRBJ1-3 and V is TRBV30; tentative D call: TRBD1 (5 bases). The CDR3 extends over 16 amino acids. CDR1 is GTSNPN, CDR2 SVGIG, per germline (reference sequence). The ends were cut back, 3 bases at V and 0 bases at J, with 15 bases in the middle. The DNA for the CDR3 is TGTGCCTGGAGCGGTAGGGGATCCTACTCTGGAAACACCATATATTTT. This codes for CAWSGRGSYSGNTIYF.

The CDR3 nucleotides read TGTGCCAGCAGCTTTACAGTGGGTTCAGCTTTCTTT. Residues: CASSFTVGSAFF. The V gene is TRBV14, the J gene TRBJ1-1; no definite D call. The CDR3 has 12 residues. V was cut by 5 bases and J by 10 bases, with 14 bases left in between. The germline V gene encodes CDR1 SGHDN and CDR2 FVKESK.

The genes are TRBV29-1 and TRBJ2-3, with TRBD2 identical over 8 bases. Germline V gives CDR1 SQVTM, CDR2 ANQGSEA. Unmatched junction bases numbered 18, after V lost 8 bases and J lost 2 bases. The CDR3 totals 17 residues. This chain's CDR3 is CSSWTPPGGDYTDTQYF. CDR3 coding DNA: TGCAGCTCCTGGACCCCCCCGGGGGGGGATTACACAGATACGCAGTATTTT.

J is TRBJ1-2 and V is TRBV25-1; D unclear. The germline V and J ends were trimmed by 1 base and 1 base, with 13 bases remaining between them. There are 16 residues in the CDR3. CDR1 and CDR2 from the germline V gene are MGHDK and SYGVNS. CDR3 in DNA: TGTGCCAGCAGTGAATCATCAGGTCGGGGTAACTATGGCTACACCTTC. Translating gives CASSESSGRGNYGYTF.

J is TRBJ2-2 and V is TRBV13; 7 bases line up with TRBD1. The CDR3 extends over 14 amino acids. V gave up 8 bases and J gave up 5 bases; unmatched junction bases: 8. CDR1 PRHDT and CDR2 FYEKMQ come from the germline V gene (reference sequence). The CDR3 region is CASGDRVETGELFF. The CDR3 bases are TGTGCCAGCGGAGACAGGGTCGAGACCGGGGAGCTGTTTTTT.

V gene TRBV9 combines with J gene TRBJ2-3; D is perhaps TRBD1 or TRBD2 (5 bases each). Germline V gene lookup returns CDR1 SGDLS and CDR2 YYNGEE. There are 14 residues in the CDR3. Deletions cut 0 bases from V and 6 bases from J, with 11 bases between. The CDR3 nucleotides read TGTGCCAGCAGCGTAGATAGGGACCCTGATACGCAGTATTTT. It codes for CASSVDRDPDTQYF.

CDR3 residues: CAISGSDGTGELFF. CDR3 coding DNA: TGTGCCATCAGCGGGAGCGATGGCACCGGGGAGCTGTTTTTT. The J gene is TRBJ2-2, the V gene TRBV10-3, with D possibly matching TRBD2 (6 bases). V was shortened by 6 bases and J by 4 bases, with 12 bases between the two germline ends. The germline CDR1 and CDR2 sequences are ENHRY and SYGVKD. The CDR3 loop spans 14 amino acids.

In DNA, the CDR3 is TGTGCCAGCAGCGTAGGGCCGCAGCACGACACTGAAGCTTTCTTT. This translates into CASSVGPQHDTEAFF. The chain uses TRBV9 and TRBJ1-1; D not resolved. V lost 0 bases and J 3 bases, leaving 12 bases between the germline ends. This CDR3 has 15 residues. Germline V gives CDR1 SGDLS, CDR2 YYNGEE.

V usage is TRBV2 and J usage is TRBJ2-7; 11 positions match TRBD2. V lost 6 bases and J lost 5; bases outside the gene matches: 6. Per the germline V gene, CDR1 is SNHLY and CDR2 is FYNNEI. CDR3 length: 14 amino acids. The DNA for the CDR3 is TGTGCCAGCAGGCCGACTAGCGGGATGGACGAGCAGTACTTC. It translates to CASRPTSGMDEQYF. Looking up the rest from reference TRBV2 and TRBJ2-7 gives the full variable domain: EPEVTQTPSHQVTQMGQEVILRCVPISNHLYFYWYRQILGQKVEFLVSFYNNEISEKSEIFDDQFSVERPDGSNFTLKIRSTKLEDSAMYFCASRPTSGMDEQYFGPGTRLTVT.

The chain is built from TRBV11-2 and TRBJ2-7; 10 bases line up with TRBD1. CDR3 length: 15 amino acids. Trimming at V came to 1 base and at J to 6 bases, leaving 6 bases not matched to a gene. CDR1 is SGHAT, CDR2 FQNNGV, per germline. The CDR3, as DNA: TGTGCCAGCAGCTTAGTTATGGGACAGGGGCGCGAGCAGTACTTC. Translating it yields CASSLVMGQGREQYF.

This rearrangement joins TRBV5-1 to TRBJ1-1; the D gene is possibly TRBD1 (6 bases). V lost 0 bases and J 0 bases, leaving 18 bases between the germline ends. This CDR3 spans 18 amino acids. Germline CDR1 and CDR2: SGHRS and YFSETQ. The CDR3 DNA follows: TGCGCCAGCAGCTTGGGGAGGGGGTCGGGGGCCCTGAACACTGAAGCTTTCTTT. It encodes CASSLGRGSGALNTEAFF. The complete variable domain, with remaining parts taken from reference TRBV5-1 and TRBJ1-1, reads KAGVTQTPRYLIKTRGQQVTLSCSPISGHRSVSWYQQTPGQGLQFLFEYFSETQRNKGNFPGRFSGRQFSNSRSEMNVSTLELGDSALYLCASSLGRGSGALNTEAFFGQGTRLTVV.

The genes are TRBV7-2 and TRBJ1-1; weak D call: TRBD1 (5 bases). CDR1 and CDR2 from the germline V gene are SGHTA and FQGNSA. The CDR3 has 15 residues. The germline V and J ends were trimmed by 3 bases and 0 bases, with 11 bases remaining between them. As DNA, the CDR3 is TGTGCCAGCAGCTTGACCAGGGACTTGAACACTGAAGCTTTCTTT. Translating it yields CASSLTRDLNTEAFF.

CDR3 nucleotides: TGCAGCGTTGAAGAGAGCGGGATGAACACTGAAGCTTTCTTT. Protein product: CSVEESGMNTEAFF. This rearrangement joins TRBV29-1 to TRBJ1-1; D gene unclear. Per germline, CDR1 SQVTM and CDR2 ANQGSEA. This CDR3 is 14 amino acids long. V lost 0 bases to trimming and J lost 0 bases, with 8 bases between them.

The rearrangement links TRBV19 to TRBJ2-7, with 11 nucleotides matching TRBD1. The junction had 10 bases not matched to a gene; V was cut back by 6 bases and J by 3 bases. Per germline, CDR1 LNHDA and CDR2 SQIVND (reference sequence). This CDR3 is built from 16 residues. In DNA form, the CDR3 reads TGTGCCAGTAGCCGAAGGACCGGGACAGGGGGCTACGAGCAGTACTTC. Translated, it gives CASSRRTGTGGYEQYF.

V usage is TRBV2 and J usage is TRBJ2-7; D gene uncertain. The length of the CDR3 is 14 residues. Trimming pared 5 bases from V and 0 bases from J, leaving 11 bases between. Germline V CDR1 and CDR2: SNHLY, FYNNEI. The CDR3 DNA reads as TGTGCCAGCAGTTCCTGGAGTCTCTCCTACGAGCAGTACTTC. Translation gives CASSSWSLSYEQYF.

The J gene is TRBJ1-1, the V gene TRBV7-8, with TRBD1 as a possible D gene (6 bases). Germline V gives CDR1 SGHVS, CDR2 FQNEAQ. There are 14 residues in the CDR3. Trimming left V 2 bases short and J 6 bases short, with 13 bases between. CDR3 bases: TGTGCCAGCAGCTTATCAGGGGTGGGGGCTGAAGCTTTCTTT. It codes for CASSLSGVGAEAFF.

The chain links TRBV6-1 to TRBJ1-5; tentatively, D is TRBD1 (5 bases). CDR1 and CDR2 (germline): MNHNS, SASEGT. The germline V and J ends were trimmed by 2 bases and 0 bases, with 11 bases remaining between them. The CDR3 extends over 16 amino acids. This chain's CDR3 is CASSEWAGTSNQPQHF. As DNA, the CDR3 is TGTGCCAGCAGTGAATGGGCAGGGACTAGCAATCAGCCCCAGCATTTT.

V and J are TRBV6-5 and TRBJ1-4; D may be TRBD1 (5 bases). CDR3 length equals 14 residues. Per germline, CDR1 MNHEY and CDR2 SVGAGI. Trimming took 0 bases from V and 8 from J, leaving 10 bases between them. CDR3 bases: TGTGCCAGCAGTTACTCGGCAGGGTGGGAAAAACTGTTTTTT. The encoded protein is CASSYSAGWEKLFF.

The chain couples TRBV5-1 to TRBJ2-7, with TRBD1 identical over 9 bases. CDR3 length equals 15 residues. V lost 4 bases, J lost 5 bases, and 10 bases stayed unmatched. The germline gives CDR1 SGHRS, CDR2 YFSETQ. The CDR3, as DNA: TGCGCCAGCAGCATACAGGGGGCGCGGGTGGACGAGCAGTACTTC. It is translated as CASSIQGARVDEQYF.

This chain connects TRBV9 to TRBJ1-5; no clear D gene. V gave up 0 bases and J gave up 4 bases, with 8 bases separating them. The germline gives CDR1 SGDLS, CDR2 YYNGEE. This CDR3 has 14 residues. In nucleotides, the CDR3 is TGTGCCAGCAGCGTAGGACTAGGTAATCAGCCCCAGCATTTT. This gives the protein CASSVGLGNQPQHF.